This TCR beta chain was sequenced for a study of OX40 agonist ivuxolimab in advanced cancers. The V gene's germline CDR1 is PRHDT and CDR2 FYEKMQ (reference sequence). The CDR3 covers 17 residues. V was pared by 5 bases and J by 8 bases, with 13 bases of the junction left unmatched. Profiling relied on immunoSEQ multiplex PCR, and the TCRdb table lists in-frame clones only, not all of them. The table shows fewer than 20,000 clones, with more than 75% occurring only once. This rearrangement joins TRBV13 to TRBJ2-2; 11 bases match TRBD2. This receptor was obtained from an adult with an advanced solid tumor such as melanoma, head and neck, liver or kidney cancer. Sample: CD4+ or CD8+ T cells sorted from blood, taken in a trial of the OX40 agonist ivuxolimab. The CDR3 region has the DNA TGTGCCAGCAGCCCGACCGGGACTAGCGGAGAAGGAGGGGAGCTGTTTTTT. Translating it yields CASSPTGTSGEGGELFF.